Following are 26 T cell receptor beta chains from one sample sequenced in a study of blood T cell repertoires in COVID-19. Profiled with immunoSEQ multiplex PCR; TCRdb holds only in-frame clones, not every one. Of 250,000 to 350,000 clones in the sample, around nine tenths were seen once. Sequenced: PBMCs or T cells enriched from blood (not recorded which). These TCRs come from a woman aged 40 to 50 who had recovered from COVID-19.

The chain couples TRBV18 to TRBJ1-1; D not certain. Trimming took off 2 bases at V and 1 base at J, with 11 bases between the two ends. The length of the CDR3 is 15 residues. Looked up from germline, CDR1 is KGHSH and CDR2 is LQKENI. This chain's CDR3 is CASSPAARPNTEAFF. The CDR3 DNA reads as TGTGCCAGCTCACCAGCCGCCAGGCCGAACACTGAAGCTTTCTTT.

The rearrangement joins TRBV5-1 to TRBJ1-4; unclear D gene. The V and J ends lost 4 bases and 2 bases respectively, with 6 bases between them. Germline V gene data show CDR1 as SGHRS and CDR2 as YFSETQ. The CDR3 spans 13 residues. The CDR3 loop is CASSRVTNEKLFF. CDR3 DNA sequence: TGCGCCAGCAGCCGGGTGACTAATGAAAAACTGTTTTTT.

The chain uses TRBV6-9 and TRBJ2-1; 8 bases fit TRBD2. V shed 5 bases and J 4 bases; nucleotides not matched to a gene: 7. The CDR3 runs 15 residues. Germline V gene sequence: CDR1 MNHGY, CDR2 SVAAGI. Here the CDR3 reads CASSNIAGSYNEQFF. As DNA, the CDR3 is TGTGCCAGCAGTAATATAGCGGGGAGTTACAATGAGCAGTTCTTC.

The chain has TRBV3-1 (or the pseudogene TRBV3-2) and TRBJ2-1; 11 nucleotides match TRBD2. This CDR3 is 16 amino acids long. Germline V CDR1 and CDR2: LGHDT, YNNKEL (reference sequence). The J segment lost 10 bases and the V segment lost 7 bases, leaving 15 bases of the junction unmatched. The CDR3 loop is CASTKGHSGRVGEQFF. CDR3 coding DNA: TGTGCCAGCACCAAGGGGCATAGCGGGAGGGTTGGAGAGCAGTTCTTC.

The V gene is TRBV29-1, the J gene TRBJ1-1, with 7 positions matching TRBD1. Germline V gene data show CDR1 as SQVTM and CDR2 as ANQGSEA. The V and J ends lost 3 bases and 7 bases, in that order; junction bases with no gene match: 8. CDR3 length equals 13 residues. CDR3 nucleotide sequence: TGCAGCGTTGAGGAGGACAGGAGATTTGAAGCTTTCTTT. Its translation is CSVEEDRRFEAFF.

The chain has TRBV3-1 (or the pseudogene TRBV3-2) and TRBJ2-7; D is possibly TRBD2 (6 bases). Germline V CDR1 and CDR2: LGHDT, YNNKEL (reference sequence). This CDR3 comprises 13 residues. Trimming removed 8 bases at V and 6 bases at J, with 17 bases between. CDR3 in amino acids: CASRGTPNSEQYF. CDR3 bases: TGTGCCAGCCGGGGGACGCCGAACTCCGAGCAGTACTTC.

This chain uses TRBV9 with TRBJ1-4; possibly TRBD1 for D (6 bases). Trimming pared 4 bases from V and 1 base from J, leaving 14 bases between. The CDR3 is 16 amino acids. CDR1 is SGDLS and CDR2 is YYNGEE in the germline V gene. The CDR3 sequence: CASSLQTGLTNEKLFF. The CDR3, as DNA: TGTGCCAGCAGCCTTCAGACAGGACTAACTAATGAAAAACTGTTTTTT.

A single count supports this clone. The V gene is TRBV7-2, the J gene TRBJ2-7; 8 nucleotides align to TRBD1. Per the germline V gene, CDR1 is SGHTA and CDR2 is FQGNSA. V trimming: 6 bases; J trimming: 4 bases; junction bases outside the gene matches: 11. The CDR3 is 15 residues long. The CDR3 DNA follows: TGTGCCAGCAGTCGGACAGGGAAGACAAATTACGAGCAGTACTTC. Translation gives CASSRTGKTNYEQYF. The variable domain in full, completed from reference TRBV7-2 and TRBJ2-7, reads GAGVSQSPSNKVTEKGKDVELRCDPISGHTALYWYRQSLGQGLEFLIYFQGNSAPDKSGLPSDRFSAERTGGSVSTLTIQRTQQEDSAVYLCASSRTGKTNYEQYFGPGTRLTVT.

The chain combines TRBV3-1 (or the pseudogene TRBV3-2) with TRBJ1-4; D is uncertain. The CDR3 has 15 amino acids. Trimming took 3 bases from V and 7 from J, leaving 15 bases between them. Germline V gene data show CDR1 as LGHDT and CDR2 as YNNKEL (reference sequence). The CDR3 DNA is TGTGCCAGCAGCCACACGAAAGAGGCCCCTGAAAAACTGTTTTTT. The encoded protein is CASSHTKEAPEKLFF.

V and J are TRBV28 and TRBJ2-5; 9 nucleotides match TRBD1. Germline V lookup: CDR1 MDHEN, CDR2 SYDVKM. The CDR3 sequence is 18 residues long. J gave up 0 bases and V 7 bases, and 15 bases lay outside the gene matches. The CDR3 region has the DNA TGTGCCAGCAATTCCCGGGACAGGGTGTTGAGGTACCAAGAGACCCAGTACTTC. Its protein is CASNSRDRVLRYQETQYF.

The chain recombines TRBV6-5 with TRBJ1-3; 7 bases fit TRBD1. V shed 6 bases, J shed 4 bases, and the junction held 3 bases outside the gene matches. The CDR3 runs to 13 residues. Germline values: CDR1 MNHEY, CDR2 SVGAGI. In DNA, the CDR3 is TGTGCCAGCAGGACAGGGAACGGAAACACCATATATTTT. This encodes CASRTGNGNTIYF.

This clone appeared a few times. The chain recombines TRBV7-2 with TRBJ2-7; D may be TRBD1 (5 bases). Germline V CDR1 and CDR2: SGHTA, FQGNSA. Trimming stripped 1 base from V and 5 bases from J, with 9 bases between. This CDR3 contains 13 residues. CDR3 residues: CASSLVSRDEQYF. The CDR3 coding sequence is TGTGCCAGCAGCTTAGTAAGCAGGGACGAGCAGTACTTC.

V and J are TRBV29-1 and TRBJ2-3; TRBD2 aligns across 11 bases. J lost 2 bases, V lost 7 bases, and 17 bases had no gene match. This CDR3 has 18 amino acids. The germline CDR1 and CDR2 sequences are SQVTM and ANQGSEA. The CDR3 coding sequence is TGCAGCGCCCGGAGTAGCGGGAGGGCCTGGGTAGTCACAGATACGCAGTATTTT. Protein: CSARSSGRAWVVTDTQYF.

This chain joins TRBV27 and TRBJ1-1; D is possibly TRBD1 (6 bases). Trimming pared 0 bases from V and 6 bases from J, leaving 11 bases between. Germline CDR1 MNHEY, CDR2 SMNVEV (reference sequence). This CDR3 region has 14 residues. For the CDR3, the DNA is TGTGCCAGCAGTTTATCCCCAGGGGTCTCTGAAGCTTTCTTT. Protein product: CASSLSPGVSEAFF.

The V gene is TRBV15, the J gene TRBJ2-5; possibly TRBD2 for D (7 bases). The CDR3 length is 15 residues. V lost 5 bases, J lost 4 bases, and 17 bases lay in between. The germline V gene encodes CDR1 LNHNV and CDR2 YYDKDF (reference sequence). Here the CDR3 reads CATSLGGTGAETQYF. CDR3 nucleotide sequence: TGTGCCACCAGCCTCGGGGGGACGGGGGCAGAGACCCAGTACTTC.

This clone was found once. CDR3 sequence reads: CATSDHTGVSGTGELFF. Here the CDR3 DNA reads TGTGCCACCAGTGACCATACAGGGGTCAGTGGCACCGGGGAGCTGTTTTTT. The chain joins TRBV24-1 to TRBJ2-2; 7 nucleotides align to TRBD1. The J segment lost 4 bases and the V segment lost 4 bases, leaving 11 bases of the junction unmatched. CDR3 length: 17 amino acids. Germline CDR1 and CDR2: KGHDR and SFDVKD.

The J gene is TRBJ2-3, the V gene TRBV24-1; weak D call: TRBD2 (6 bases). The V and J ends lost 4 bases and 1 base respectively, with 11 bases between them. The V gene's germline CDR1 is KGHDR and CDR2 SFDVKD. The CDR3 totals 15 residues. DNA of the CDR3: TGTGCCACCAGTGAAGTGACGGGAGGCACAGATACGCAGTATTTT. It codes for CATSEVTGGTDTQYF.

The rearrangement joins TRBV19 to TRBJ1-4; 9 nucleotides agree with TRBD1. The V gene's germline CDR1 is LNHDA and CDR2 SQIVND (reference sequence). Losses at the gene ends were 4 bases for V and 1 base for J; bases not matched to a gene: 7. The CDR3 has 17 amino acids. The CDR3 sequence is CASSSEQGARTNEKLFF. CDR3 coding DNA: TGTGCCAGTAGTAGTGAACAGGGGGCGAGAACTAATGAAAAACTGTTTTTT.

This clone was seen a few times. CDR3: CASSRQAGTYNEQFF. As DNA, the CDR3 is TGTGCCAGCAGCCGGCAGGCGGGTACCTACAATGAGCAGTTCTTC. The rearrangement uses TRBV2 and TRBJ2-1, with TRBD2 as a possible D gene (5 bases). From germline, CDR1 is SNHLY and CDR2 FYNNEI. CDR3 size: 15 residues. Trimming removed 6 bases from V and 2 bases from J, with 14 bases in between.

The chain links TRBV4-2 to TRBJ2-3; D is unresolved. Trimming removed 2 bases from V and 1 base from J, with 7 bases in between. Germline CDR1 reads LGHNA; CDR2 reads YNFKEQ. This CDR3 is built from 14 residues. The CDR3 region is CASSQSGGTDTQYF. CDR3 nucleotide sequence: TGTGCCAGCAGCCAAAGTGGAGGCACAGATACGCAGTATTTT.

This chain uses TRBV15 with TRBJ2-1; 13 bases agree with TRBD2. The ends lost 5 bases at V and 8 bases at J; junction bases unmatched: 9. The CDR3 length is 16 residues. From germline, CDR1 is LNHNV and CDR2 YYDKDF (reference sequence). CDR3 sequence: CATSRGLAGAADEQFF. CDR3 nucleotides: TGTGCCACCAGCCGAGGACTAGCGGGAGCAGCAGATGAGCAGTTCTTC.

The chain employs TRBV6-6 and TRBJ2-7; 11 bases align to TRBD2. CDR1 and CDR2 (germline): MNHNY, SVGAGI (reference sequence). V shed 6 bases and J 6 bases; nucleotides not matched to a gene: 1. This CDR3 is built from 12 residues. This CDR3 reads CASSGTSGEQYF. CDR3 DNA: TGTGCCAGCAGCGGGACTAGCGGCGAGCAGTACTTC.

V gene TRBV5-1 combines with J gene TRBJ2-3, with 13 nucleotides matching TRBD2. Trimming removed 5 bases from V and 6 bases from J; junction bases left unmatched: 9. CDR1 is SGHRS, CDR2 YFSETQ, per germline. This CDR3 is built from 16 residues. The CDR3 region is CASRRTSGSSTDTQYF. The CDR3 DNA reads as TGCGCCAGCAGGAGGACTAGCGGGAGTTCGACGGATACGCAGTATTTT.

This clone appeared a single time. V usage is TRBV5-1 and J usage is TRBJ2-3; 10 bases line up with TRBD2. The CDR3 consists of 16 residues. V was clipped by 0 bases and J by 6 bases; unmatched bases: 7. Per germline, CDR1 SGHRS and CDR2 YFSETQ. CDR3 loop: CASSLGTSGGGDTQYF. CDR3 sequence (DNA): TGCGCCAGCAGCTTGGGGACTAGCGGAGGTGGGGATACGCAGTATTTT. Variable domain in full (rest from reference TRBV5-1 and TRBJ2-3): KAGVTQTPRYLIKTRGQQVTLSCSPISGHRSVSWYQQTPGQGLQFLFEYFSETQRNKGNFPGRFSGRQFSNSRSEMNVSTLELGDSALYLCASSLGTSGGGDTQYFGPGTRLTVL.

The chain carries TRBV9 and TRBJ2-1; 8 nucleotides agree with TRBD2. The ends lost 1 base at V and 7 bases at J; junction bases unmatched: 10. This CDR3 has 16 residues. Germline values: CDR1 SGDLS, CDR2 YYNGEE. The chain's CDR3 is CASSVSLTGGGNEQFF. The DNA of the CDR3 is TGTGCCAGCAGCGTATCCTTGACGGGAGGGGGAAATGAGCAGTTCTTC.

The gene calls are TRBV2 and TRBJ2-5; 7 bases map to TRBD2. Germline loops: CDR1 SNHLY, CDR2 FYNNEI. CDR3 length equals 14 residues. After removal of 6 bases from V and 1 base from J, the junction contained 5 bases not matched to a gene. CDR3 coding DNA: TGTGCCAGCAGATCACTAGCGTCCCAAGAGACCCAGTACTTC. Translated: CASRSLASQETQYF.